A selection of T cell receptor beta chains follows, all from one sample in a study of CD8+ T cells in alopecia areata. Sequenced by immunoSEQ multiplex PCR; TCRdb stores in-frame clones only, minus some. The data show more than 100,000 clones, with around 50% seen just once and roughly 4.3% held by the top ten. The input for sequencing was CD4+ T cells sorted from blood, taken at week 0. The origin of the receptors is a human donor with alopecia areata. CDR3s include the opening cysteine and the closing phenylalanine or tryptophan. Each record gives: J gene, V gene, D gene, clone size, CDR3 protein, CDR3 DNA. The D gene is left open where the match is weak. Not every row has a clone size; where given, it reads once, few, many or a size class.

>TRBJ2-5|TRBV7-2|NA|NA
CASSLVGGSGGETQYF
TGTGCCAGCAGCTTAGTAGGGGGTTCGGGCGGGGAGACCCAGTACTTC
>TRBJ2-5|TRBV4-2|TRBD2|NA
CASSQERTSGGAETQYF
TGTGCCAGCAGCCAAGAACGTACTAGCGGGGGGGCGGAGACCCAGTACTTC
>TRBJ2-2|TRBV5-1|TRBD2|few
CASSLWPSGGSTGELFF
TGCGCCAGCAGCTTGTGGCCCAGCGGGGGGTCCACCGGGGAGCTGTTTTTT
>TRBJ2-5|TRBV10-2|TRBD2|NA
CASSGTSGRARETQYF
TGCGCCAGCAGTGGGACTAGCGGGAGGGCCCGGGAGACCCAGTACTTC
>TRBJ1-1|TRBV7-9|NA|NA
CASSLLSSGTEAFF
TGTGCCAGCAGCTTACTTTCGAGCGGCACTGAAGCTTTCTTT
>TRBJ2-3|TRBV13|TRBD2|NA
CASSGLAGAADTQYF
TGTGCCAGCAGCGGACTAGCGGGAGCTGCAGATACGCAGTATTTT
>TRBJ1-2|TRBV9|TRBD1|NA
CASSVVGTGTYGYTF
TGTGCCAGCAGCGTAGTAGGGACAGGCACCTATGGCTACACCTTC
>TRBJ2-2|TRBV4-2|TRBD1|few
CASSQETGASTGELFF
TGTGCCAGCAGCCAAGAGACAGGGGCGTCCACCGGGGAGCTGTTTTTT
>TRBJ2-7|TRBV5-4|TRBD2|few
CASSPQLAGTAYEQYF
TGTGCCAGCAGCCCGCAGCTAGCGGGGACCGCCTACGAGCAGTACTTC
>TRBJ1-1|TRBV4-3|NA|NA
CASSQGAVLQTQEAFF
TGCGCCAGCAGCCAAGGAGCAGTCCTCCAGACCCAGGAAGCTTTCTTT
>TRBJ2-5|TRBV4-2|NA|NA
CASSQAGVQETQYF
TGTGCCAGCAGCCAAGCCGGGGTTCAAGAGACCCAGTACTTC
>TRBJ2-2|TRBV6-6|NA|NA
CASIGRVQGNTGELFF
TGTGCCAGCATCGGCCGGGTACAGGGAAACACCGGGGAGCTGTTTTTT
>TRBJ1-5|TRBV27|TRBD1|NA
CASSLRALTGGGNQPQHF
TGTGCCAGCAGTTTACGGGCCCTGACAGGGGGTGGCAATCAGCCCCAGCATTTT
>TRBJ2-1|TRBV18|NA|NA
CASSPPVRQDNEQFF
TGTGCCAGCTCACCACCTGTCCGTCAAGACAATGAGCAGTTCTTC
>TRBJ1-2|TRBV4-2|NA|NA
CASSQDDDGRLANYGYTF
TGTGCCAGCAGCCAAGATGACGACGGAAGACTAGCTAACTATGGCTACACCTTC
>TRBJ1-2|TRBV7-9|TRBD1|NA
CASSSVGGTADYGYTF
TGTGCCAGCAGCTCCGTAGGAGGGACAGCCGACTATGGCTACACCTTC
>TRBJ2-1|TRBV4-1|TRBD1|NA
CASSHWATRTGSDNEQFF
TGCGCCAGCAGCCACTGGGCTACACGGACAGGGAGCGACAATGAGCAGTTCTTC
>TRBJ1-1|TRBV18|NA|many
CASSTISNTEAFF
TGTGCCAGCTCAACCATTTCGAACACTGAAGCTTTCTTT
>TRBJ1-6|TRBV5-6|NA|NA
CASSRQSQNSPLHF
TGTGCCAGCAGCCGGCAATCGCAGAATTCACCCCTCCACTTT
>TRBJ2-1|TRBV4-3|NA|few
CASSQGWADNEQFF
TGCGCCAGCAGCCAAGGATGGGCAGACAATGAGCAGTTCTTC
>TRBJ1-6|TRBV9|TRBD1|few
CASSVGPGQTNSPLHF
TGTGCCAGCAGCGTAGGACCGGGACAGACAAATTCACCCCTCCACTTT
>TRBJ1-1|TRBV18|NA|NA
CASSHNRETEAFF
TGTGCCAGCTCACACAACAGGGAAACTGAAGCTTTCTTT
>TRBJ1-1|TRBV5-1|TRBD1|NA
CASSPGTGENTEAFF
TGCGCCAGCAGCCCAGGGACAGGAGAGAACACTGAAGCTTTCTTT
>TRBJ2-7|TRBV7-9|TRBD1|NA
CASSSTGTYEQYF
TGTGCCAGCAGCTCGACAGGGACCTACGAGCAGTACTTC
>TRBJ2-7|TRBV5-6|TRBD1|once
CASSFRGLYEQYF
TGTGCCAGCAGCTTCAGGGGGCTCTACGAGCAGTACTTC
>TRBJ2-3|TRBV6-1|NA|NA
CASSVGAEDTQYF
TGTGCCAGCAGTGTCGGGGCTGAAGATACGCAGTATTTT
>TRBJ2-5|TRBV7-2|NA|few
CASSMSETQYF
TGTGCCAGCAGTATGTCAGAGACCCAGTACTTC
>TRBJ2-5|TRBV4-3|TRBD2|few
CASSQDKSGGARGTQYF
TGCGCCAGCAGCCAAGATAAGAGCGGGGGTGCCAGAGGGACCCAGTACTTC
>TRBJ1-1|TRBV9|TRBD1|NA
CASSVSGQRNTEAFF
TGTGCCAGCAGCGTATCGGGACAGAGGAACACTGAAGCTTTCTTT
>TRBJ1-1|TRBV7-8|NA|NA
CASSLFRDILADANTEAFF
TGTGCCAGCAGCTTATTCCGGGACATCCTCGCCGACGCGAACACTGAAGCTTTCTTT
>TRBJ1-2|TRBV7-9|TRBD1|few
CASSVQGADGYTF
TGTGCCAGCAGCGTACAGGGGGCAGATGGCTACACCTTC
>TRBJ1-2|TRBV5-1|TRBD1|NA
CASSHSGTGGAFLGGYTF
TGCGCCAGCAGCCATTCAGGGACAGGGGGCGCTTTCCTAGGTGGCTACACCTTC
>TRBJ2-7|TRBV5-1|TRBD1|NA
CASSIGTGEYEQYF
TGCGCCAGCAGCATCGGGACAGGGGAATACGAGCAGTACTTC
>TRBJ2-1|TRBV7-8|NA|few
CASSLSGPSYNEQFF
TGTGCCAGCAGCCTGAGCGGGCCTTCCTACAATGAGCAGTTCTTC
>TRBJ2-5|TRBV5-1|NA|few
CASSSTPGTTQETQYF
TGCGCCAGCAGCTCGACCCCAGGGACAACTCAAGAGACCCAGTACTTC
>TRBJ2-3|TRBV4-3|NA|NA
CASSQRLTDTQYF
TGCGCCAGCAGCCAGAGACTCACAGATACGCAGTATTTT
>TRBJ1-1|TRBV5-4|NA|NA
CASSFSGRNTEAFF
TGTGCCAGCAGCTTTTCAGGCAGGAACACTGAAGCTTTCTTT
>TRBJ1-4|TRBV13|NA|NA
CASSLDGQDEKLFF
TGTGCCAGCAGCTTAGATGGGCAGGATGAAAAACTGTTTTTT
>TRBJ2-7|TRBV7-9|TRBD2|once
CASRLGEGSYEQYF
TGTGCCAGCAGATTGGGGGAGGGGTCGTACGAGCAGTACTTC
>TRBJ2-1|TRBV7-6|NA|many
CASSPRGQREQFF
TGTGCCAGCAGCCCCCGGGGCCAGCGGGAGCAGTTCTTC
>TRBJ1-4|TRBV18|TRBD1|NA
CASSPRSTGERPNEKLFF
TGTGCCAGCTCACCACGGAGTACAGGGGAGCGACCCAATGAAAAACTGTTTTTT
>TRBJ2-3|TRBV6-6|TRBD1|NA
CASSADRGKDTQYF
TGTGCCAGCAGTGCGGACAGGGGCAAAGATACGCAGTATTTT
>TRBJ1-5|TRBV5-1|TRBD1|few
CASSAGQLGLGNQPQHF
TGCGCCAGCAGCGCGGGACAGTTGGGTCTCGGGAATCAGCCCCAGCATTTT
>TRBJ2-2|TRBV6-1|TRBD2|NA
CAIPLTSGNTGELFF
TGTGCCATCCCCCTAACTAGCGGCAACACCGGGGAGCTGTTTTTT
>TRBJ2-3|TRBV10-3|NA|NA
CATSARHTDTQYF
TGTGCCACATCCGCCCGACACACAGATACGCAGTATTTT
>TRBJ1-1|TRBV7-9|NA|many
CASSLEGEAFF
TGTGCCAGCAGCTTAGAGGGGGAAGCTTTCTTT
>TRBJ2-3|TRBV7-2|TRBD2|few
CASSLDSGGATDTQYF
TGTGCCAGCAGCTTAGATAGCGGGGGGGCCACAGATACGCAGTATTTT
>TRBJ2-3|TRBV5-1|TRBD2|NA
CASRLLTSGGKDTQYF
TGCGCCAGCAGGTTGTTGACTAGCGGGGGAAAAGATACGCAGTATTTT
>TRBJ2-1|TRBV7-2|NA|few
CASSLGGLRVYNEQFF
TGTGCCAGCAGCTTAGGGGGACTTCGGGTTTACAATGAGCAGTTCTTC
>TRBJ1-5|TRBV19|NA|few
CASNPLDGNQPQHF
TGTGCCAGTAACCCGTTGGACGGGAATCAGCCCCAGCATTTT